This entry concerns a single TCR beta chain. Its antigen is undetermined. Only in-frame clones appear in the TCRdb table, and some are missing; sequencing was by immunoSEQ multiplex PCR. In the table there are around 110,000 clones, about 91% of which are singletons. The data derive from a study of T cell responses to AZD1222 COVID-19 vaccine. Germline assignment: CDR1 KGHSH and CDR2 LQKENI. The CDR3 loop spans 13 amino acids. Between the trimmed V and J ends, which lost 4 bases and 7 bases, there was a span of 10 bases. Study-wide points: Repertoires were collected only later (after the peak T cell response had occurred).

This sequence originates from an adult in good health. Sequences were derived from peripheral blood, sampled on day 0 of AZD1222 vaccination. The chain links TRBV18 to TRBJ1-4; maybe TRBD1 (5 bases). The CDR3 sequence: CASSRGEIEKLFF. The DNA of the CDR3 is TGTGCCAGCTCACGGGGGGAGATTGAAAAACTGTTTTTT.